This paragraph reports one T cell receptor (beta chain). The record originates from a study of beta chain features in type 1 diabetes. cDNA synthesis used the whole RNA isolate, giving expressed TCRB sequences. Measured with immunoSEQ multiplex PCR; TCRdb has only the in-frame clones, and not every one. Of 350,000 to 450,000 clones listed, around 13% were seen once; the top ten hold 0.035% to 0.04%. CDR1 SQVTM and CDR2 ANQGSEA come from the germline V gene. The CDR3 is made up of 16 amino acids. Trimming took off 7 bases at V and 0 bases at J, with 21 bases between the two ends. This receptor was taken from a man younger than 45 in good health. The genes are TRBV29-1 and TRBJ1-2, with D tentatively TRBD1 (5 bases). The sample was naive CD4+ T cells from blood. The CDR3 here is CSAEGPGTTSNYGYTF. CDR3 in DNA: TGCAGCGCCGAAGGGCCAGGGACCACTTCTAACTATGGCTACACCTTC. Variable domain in full (rest from reference TRBV29-1 and TRBJ1-2): SAVISQKPSRDICQRGTSLTIQCQVDSQVTMMFWYRQQPGQSLTLIATANQGSEATYESGFVIDKFPISRPNLTFSTLTVSNMSPEDSSIYLCSAEGPGTTSNYGYTFGSGTRLTVV.